This T cell receptor beta chain was observed in a study of post-analysis software for immune sequencing data (dated by TCRdb to the mid-2010s). For context, the study as a whole: Relapsing-remitting, secondary progressive and progressive-relapsing multiple sclerosis were recorded as disease courses, and subtype annotation was lacking for some patients. The patient repertoires were compared against 11 previously published healthy control repertoires obtained from donors aged about 6 to 26 years. A subset of samples was prepared in parallel using single-end sample barcoding, then pooled and co-amplified after Illumina adapter ligation.

Library creation used PCR. This sample was sequenced with an Illumina HiSeq 2500. Unique molecular identifiers were incorporated into TCR beta cDNA libraries to reduce PCR and sequencing biases. Roughly 0.5 million cDNA molecules were obtained per 1 to 10 million input T cells, so each molecule approximated one T cell. The same protocol used for the earlier healthy control dataset was applied to prepare and sequence the patient libraries. Within a given batch, samples were prepared together, multiplexed and sequenced on the same HiSeq lane. The source study handled its data this way. MIGEC handled the raw barcoded reads, throwing out single-read molecular identifier groups before consensus assembly and CDR3 extraction. VDJtools was used for post-analysis of the clonotype tables, with diversity normalized by down-sampling every dataset to the smallest sample size. To correct batch-related cross-sample contamination, repertoire overlap clustering matched CDR3 amino acid sequences but not nucleotide sequences. TCRdb redid the processing of the public reads, applying fastp at Q25 and MiXCR, and retained in-frame beta chains. Merged by CDR3 protein, the rows form single entries marked with the most common genes and DNA. TCRdb's processing, not the authors', yielded these V and J calls. In this sample the table shows 740,000 or so distinct CDR3 sequences, approximately 53% of which occur a single time. The ten largest clonotypes hold approximately 4.5% of the sample.

To demonstrate the VDJtools post-analysis software, the study profiled TCR beta repertoires from the peripheral blood of about a dozen young patients with multiple sclerosis. The multiple sclerosis patients were children and adolescents between about 6 and 15 years of age. The V end loses 5 bases and the J end loses 0 bases, and a stretch of 10 bases separates them. From the cysteine up to the phenylalanine, the CDR3 has a length of 14 residues. Of all the DNA, just the CDR3 is kept, 42 bases in frame from base 1. Notes on this clonotype: What this receptor recognizes is not known. Base qualities are not provided; no much larger clone lies one nucleotide away.

Overall results and qualifications from the work: Multiple sclerosis patients had significantly lower normalized Chao1 diversity than controls, a result that suggests substantial peripheral T-cell clonal expansion. The multiple sclerosis patient group was slightly younger than the control group. Significantly higher frequencies in patients than in controls were found for roughly 5 TRBV segments, including TRBV5-6, TRBV5-1 and TRBV20-1. When samples were clustered directly using the F measure, samples prepared in the same batch co-clustered strongly, which prompted a batch-effect correction.

This TCR was recovered from a girl aged 10 to 17 with multiple sclerosis. The sequence joins TRBV12-3 or TRBV12-4 to TRBJ1-1; a confident D gene designation cannot be given. Input material: blood. The DNA reads as follows: TGTGCCAGCAGTCTGACCCCCATGAACACTGAAGCTTTCTTT. It encodes CASSLTPMNTEAFF.